This is a list of T cell receptor beta chains from one sample in a study of blood T cell repertoires in COVID-19. Method: immunoSEQ multiplex PCR; TCRdb's copy keeps in-frame clones and lacks some. The sample holds under 300,000 clones, around 90% seen once. The sequenced sample consisted of peripheral blood. These TCRs come from a woman in her 30s with acute or convalescent COVID-19. CDR3s include the opening cysteine and the closing phenylalanine or tryptophan. D genes are given only for firm matches. Size tells how often a clone was seen (once, few, many) or the class of an expanded clone, and some rows leave it out.

>TRBJ2-1|13|NA|TRBV10-3|once
TGTGCCATCAGGAGAGGGGGTAATAATGAGCAGTTCTTC
CAIRRGGNNEQFF
>TRBJ2-7|13|NA|TRBV18|NA
TGTGCCAGCTCAGCCACAGGGCTGGGAGAGCAGTACTTC
CASSATGLGEQYF
>TRBJ2-7|16|NA|TRBV7-2|NA
TGTGCCAGCAGCTTACGTTATCGGGGGAGCTCCTACGAGCAGTACTTC
CASSLRYRGSSYEQYF
>TRBJ2-7|15|NA|TRBV15|NA
TGTGCCACCAGCAGAGACAGGGGGGTAACCTACGAGCAGTACTTC
CATSRDRGVTYEQYF
>TRBJ1-2|13|TRBD1|TRBV14|NA
TGTGCCAGCAGCTTCGACAGGGACTATGGCTACACCTTC
CASSFDRDYGYTF
>TRBJ2-1|15|NA|TRBV19|NA
TGTGCCAGTAGGGGGCGGCAGAGCTCCTACAATGAGCAGTTCTTC
CASRGRQSSYNEQFF
>TRBJ2-5|15|NA|TRBV18|NA
TGTGCCAGCTCACCAAGGGACAACTACCAAGAGACCCAGTACTTC
CASSPRDNYQETQYF
>TRBJ2-1|19|TRBD2|TRBV7-2|NA
TGTGCCAGCAGCTTAGTTGGGACTAGCGGGAGGGCCGGCTACAATGAGCAGTTCTTC
CASSLVGTSGRAGYNEQFF
>TRBJ2-7|13|NA|TRBV4-3|NA
TGCGCCAGCAGCCAAGGACTAGTCACCGAGCAGTACTTC
CASSQGLVTEQYF
>TRBJ2-7|14|NA|TRBV7-2|NA
TGTGCCAGCAGCCTCGGGTTTAGGTCCTACGAGCAGTACTTC
CASSLGFRSYEQYF
>TRBJ2-4|15|TRBD1|TRBV4-3|once
TGCGCCAGCAGCCAAGAGACAGGGTTAGTAAACATTCAGTACTTC
CASSQETGLVNIQYF
>TRBJ2-1|15|NA|TRBV6-5|NA
TGTGCCAGCCATAGCGGTGACGGCTTCTACAATGAGCAGTTCTTC
CASHSGDGFYNEQFF
>TRBJ1-1|12|TRBD1|TRBV30|NA
TGTGCCTGGAGGAACACAGGGGGTGAAGCTTTCTTT
CAWRNTGGEAFF
>TRBJ2-3|12|NA|TRBV12-3/TRBV12-4|NA
TGTGCCAGCAGCGGGAGCACAGATACGCAGTATTTT
CASSGSTDTQYF
>TRBJ2-7|15|TRBD1|TRBV29-1|NA
TGCAGCGTTGAAGGGGGACAGGGGGCATCCTACGAGCAGTACTTC
CSVEGGQGASYEQYF
>TRBJ2-1|14|NA|TRBV11-3|NA
TGTGCCAGCAGCTTAGATCCTAGCGAGAATGAGCAGTTCTTC
CASSLDPSENEQFF
>TRBJ2-7|14|NA|TRBV21-1|NA
TGTGCCAGCAGCAGGCAGGGTTACTCCTACGAGCAGTACTTC
CASSRQGYSYEQYF
>TRBJ2-3|17|TRBD2|TRBV19|NA
TGTGCCAGTAGTATAGGTAGCGGGAGGGCCTGGTCAGATACGCAGTATTTT
CASSIGSGRAWSDTQYF
>TRBJ2-5|16|TRBD1|TRBV7-7|NA
TGTGCTAGCAGCTTAGGGACAGGGCTATCCCAAGAGACCCAGTACTTC
CASSLGTGLSQETQYF
>TRBJ2-3|14|NA|TRBV9|NA
TGTGCCAGCAGCGTTCAGGCAGACACAGATACGCAGTATTTT
CASSVQADTDTQYF
>TRBJ1-1|11|NA|TRBV7-9|NA
TGTGCCAGCAGTCGTAGCACTGAAGCTTTCTTT
CASSRSTEAFF
>TRBJ2-5|17|TRBD2|TRBV5-1|NA
TGCGCCAGCAGCTTGGAATCTTGGGGGAGGGCCCGGGAGACCCAGTACTTC
CASSLESWGRARETQYF
>TRBJ2-7|14|NA|TRBV13|NA
TGTGCCAGCAGCTTCATGGACTCGACCCACGAGCAGTACTTC
CASSFMDSTHEQYF
>TRBJ2-2|17|TRBD2|TRBV7-7|NA
TGTGCCAGCAGCTTAAGGACTAGCGGCCCGAACACCGGGGAGCTGTTTTTT
CASSLRTSGPNTGELFF
>TRBJ1-1|12|NA|TRBV11-2|NA
TGTGCCAGCAGCTTAGGGGCAGTAGAAGCTTTCTTT
CASSLGAVEAFF
>TRBJ2-3|14|TRBD2|TRBV7-3|NA
TGTGCCAGCAGCCAACTAGCGGTCACAGATACGCAGTATTTT
CASSQLAVTDTQYF
>TRBJ2-7|13|NA|TRBV15|NA
TGTGCCACCAGCACAGGGCAGACCTACGAGCAGTACTTC
CATSTGQTYEQYF
>TRBJ1-5|16|NA|TRBV11-3|NA
TGTGCCAGCGGAGTCCAGATTTCCAATAGCAATCAGCCCCAGCATTTT
CASGVQISNSNQPQHF
>TRBJ2-2|18|TRBD2|TRBV4-1|NA
TGCGCCAGCAGCCAAGATACGATGGTAGCGGGGAACACCGGGGAGCTGTTTTTT
CASSQDTMVAGNTGELFF
>TRBJ2-2|16|NA|TRBV21-1|NA
TGTGCCAGCAGCAAATCAGGGCATTGTTTCGCCGGGGAGCTGTTTTTT
CASSKSGHCFAGELFF
>TRBJ2-5|14|NA|TRBV7-2|NA
TGTGCCAGCAGTTCAGGGCTACCCCAAGAGACCCAGTACTTC
CASSSGLPQETQYF
>TRBJ2-7|12|NA|TRBV5-1|NA
TGCGCCAGCAGTCGAGGTTTGTACGAGCAGTACTTC
CASSRGLYEQYF
>TRBJ2-5|15|TRBD2|TRBV24-1|once
TGTGCCACCAGTGATTTTGTCGGGAGGCTAGAGACCCAGTACTTC
CATSDFVGRLETQYF
>TRBJ2-5|16|TRBD2|TRBV5-1|NA
TGCGCCAGCAGCTTCAGAGCGGGAGGGCCTTCGGAGACCCAGTACTTC
CASSFRAGGPSETQYF
>TRBJ1-5|16|NA|TRBV19|NA
TGTGCCAGTCAAATTCAACACAGGATTAGCAATCAGCCCCAGCATTTT
CASQIQHRISNQPQHF
>TRBJ2-1|12|NA|TRBV30|NA
TGTGCCTGGAGCGCGTTCCGCAATGAGCAGTTCTTC
CAWSAFRNEQFF
>TRBJ1-4|14|NA|TRBV5-1|NA
TGCGCCAGCAGCTTCGACAGGATTAATGAAAAACTGTTTTTT
CASSFDRINEKLFF